A selection of T cell receptor beta chains follows, all from one sample in a study of control samples from healthy donors and cancer patients. Sequencing was performed with immunoSEQ multiplex PCR; in TCRdb, only in-frame clones are kept and a portion is missing. Of around 130,000 clones listed, around nine tenths were seen once; the top ten hold 9.5% to 13%. What was sequenced was blood. These receptors all stem from a man aged 30-40 years in good health. Both conserved end residues are part of each CDR3. The D gene is left open where the match is weak. Clone size is shown for a subset of rows, as once, few, many or a class of expanded clone.

v_gene,d_gene,abundance,j_gene,CDR3nt,CDR3aa
TRBV5-1,NA,NA,TRBJ1-3,TGCGCCAGCAGCTTGGGCGGACAAACCATATATTTT,CASSLGGQTIYF
TRBV5-1,TRBD1,NA,TRBJ1-2,TGCGCCAGCAGCTTGGCCCAAACAGGGGTGAGCTATGGCTACACCTTC,CASSLAQTGVSYGYTF
TRBV7-3,NA,many,TRBJ2-2,TGTGCCAGCAGCTCGGACAGCTACACCGGGGAGCTGTTTTTT,CASSSDSYTGELFF
TRBV5-8,NA,NA,TRBJ1-5,TGTGCCAGCAGCTCGACCCAGACTTTGGTGGGGAATCAGCCCCAGCATTTT,CASSSTQTLVGNQPQHF
TRBV10-3,NA,NA,TRBJ2-6,TGTGCCATCACTACAGGTGACTCTGGGGCCAACGTCCTGACTTTC,CAITTGDSGANVLTF
TRBV30,NA,NA,TRBJ1-5,TGTGCCTGGACGAGCACTAGGGATCAGCCCCAGCATTTT,CAWTSTRDQPQHF
TRBV5-1,TRBD1,NA,TRBJ1-6,TGCGCCAGCAGCTTGCTAGGGGGCGTTCATAATTCACCCCTCCACTTT,CASSLLGGVHNSPLHF
TRBV2,NA,once,TRBJ1-1,TGTGCCAGCAGTGTTGGCGGAGGGAACACTGAAGCTTTCTTT,CASSVGGGNTEAFF
TRBV21-1,NA,NA,TRBJ1-2,TGTGCCAGCAACCCAGCCGGGGAGGGAGAGTCCTATGGCTACACCTTC,CASNPAGEGESYGYTF
TRBV30,NA,NA,TRBJ2-3,TGTGCCTGGAGTGTAGGAGGGGGAGCAGATACGCAGTATTTT,CAWSVGGGADTQYF
TRBV5-1,TRBD1,NA,TRBJ2-3,TGCGCCAGCAGCCTCGGGACAGTGGCTGGCACAGATACGCAGTATTTT,CASSLGTVAGTDTQYF
TRBV19,NA,NA,TRBJ2-7,TGTGCCAGTAGCACGCTGGGGAGCTACGAGCAGTACTTC,CASSTLGSYEQYF
TRBV6-5,NA,NA,TRBJ2-3,TGTGCCAGCAGTTCTGGGTCTGAGACAGATACGCAGTATTTT,CASSSGSETDTQYF
TRBV3-1/TRBV3-2,NA,NA,TRBJ1-2,TGTGCCAGCAGCCAAGGCCGCAGGGACTATGGCTACACCTTC,CASSQGRRDYGYTF
TRBV12-3/TRBV12-4,NA,NA,TRBJ1-1,TGTGCCAGCAACCGGGACCGCCCGGAAGAAGCTTTCTTT,CASNRDRPEEAFF
TRBV6-5,NA,NA,TRBJ2-1,TGTGCCAGTAAGGGACGCTACAATGAGCAGTTCTTC,CASKGRYNEQFF
TRBV12-3/TRBV12-4,NA,NA,TRBJ1-1,TGTGCCACCAGACCCCTCGAGAACACTGAAGCTTTCTTT,CATRPLENTEAFF
TRBV5-1,NA,NA,TRBJ2-2,TGCGCCAGCAGCTTGAATTCGGTGAACACCGGGGAGCTGTTTTTT,CASSLNSVNTGELFF
TRBV27,NA,NA,TRBJ2-3,TGTGCCAGCAGTTTCATTAGCACAGATACGCAGTATTTT,CASSFISTDTQYF
TRBV2,NA,NA,TRBJ1-5,TGTGCCAGCAGGGTCCGGGACGGCAATCAGCCCCAGCATTTT,CASRVRDGNQPQHF
TRBV4-1,NA,NA,TRBJ1-1,TGCGCCAGCAGCCTCAGACCGGGGAACACTGAAGCTTTCTTT,CASSLRPGNTEAFF
TRBV18,TRBD1,NA,TRBJ1-1,TGTGCCAGCTCACCAAGGACAGGTAACACTGAAGCTTTCTTT,CASSPRTGNTEAFF
TRBV12-3/TRBV12-4,NA,NA,TRBJ1-2,TGTGCCAGCAGTTTATCAGGGGTTGGTGGCTACACCTTC,CASSLSGVGGYTF
TRBV11-2,TRBD2,NA,TRBJ2-3,TGTGCCAGCAGCTCTGGGTTGGGAGGGGCAGGAGGTACGCAGTATTTT,CASSSGLGGAGGTQYF